This T cell receptor beta chain comes out of a study of T-cell reconstitution after alpha-beta-depleted transplantation in children. Notes on the study in general: Surviving recipient T cells and intrathymic progenitors accounted for some patients' high TCRbeta diversity at day 60. There were reportedly several hundred expanded graft clones from which alpha-beta T cells came about two months after transplant. Newly produced T cells mostly provided counts and TCRbeta diversity after one year, as hyperexpanded clones declined.

Unique molecular identifiers were incorporated during preparation of the TCRbeta library. TCRdb re-analysed the PCR reads in MiXCR, keeping a single row per CDR3 protein. This table has 500,000 to 650,000 distinct CDR3 sequences, approximately 13% appearing once. This clonotype was counted a few times. The antigen is undetermined. The source was PBMCs, mostly from graft donor cells, collected 360 days after TCRalphabeta/CD19-depleted stem cell transplant. The TCR sequence derives from a male patient aged 10 to 17 who had a stem cell transplant for acute myeloid leukemia, so the T cells may come from the graft donor.

The CDR3 loop is CASSKGPPLHF. DNA of the CDR3: TGTGCCAGCAGTAAGGGTCCACCCCTCCACTTT. This rearrangement joins TRBV28 to TRBJ1-6; D gene ambiguous. This CDR3 is 11 amino acids long. Germline lookup yields CDR1 MDHEN and CDR2 SYDVKM. The V end was cut by 5 bases, the J end by 11 bases, with 7 bases between.